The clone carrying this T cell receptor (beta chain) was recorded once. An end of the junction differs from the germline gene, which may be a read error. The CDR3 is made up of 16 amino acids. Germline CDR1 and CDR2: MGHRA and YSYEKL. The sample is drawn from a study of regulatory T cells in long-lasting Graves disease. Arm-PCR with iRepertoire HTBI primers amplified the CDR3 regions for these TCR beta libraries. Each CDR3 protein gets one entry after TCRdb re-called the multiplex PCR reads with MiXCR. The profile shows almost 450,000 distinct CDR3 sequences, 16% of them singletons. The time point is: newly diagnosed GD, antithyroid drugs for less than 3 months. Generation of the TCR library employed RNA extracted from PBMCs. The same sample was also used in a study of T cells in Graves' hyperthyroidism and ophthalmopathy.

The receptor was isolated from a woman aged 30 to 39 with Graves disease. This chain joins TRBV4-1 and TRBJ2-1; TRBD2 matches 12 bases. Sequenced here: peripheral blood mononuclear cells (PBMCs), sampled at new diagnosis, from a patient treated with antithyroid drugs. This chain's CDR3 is CASSEEASGRAYEQFF. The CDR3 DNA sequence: TGCGCCAGCAGCGAAGAGGCTAGCGGGAGGGCTTATGAGCAGTTCTTC.